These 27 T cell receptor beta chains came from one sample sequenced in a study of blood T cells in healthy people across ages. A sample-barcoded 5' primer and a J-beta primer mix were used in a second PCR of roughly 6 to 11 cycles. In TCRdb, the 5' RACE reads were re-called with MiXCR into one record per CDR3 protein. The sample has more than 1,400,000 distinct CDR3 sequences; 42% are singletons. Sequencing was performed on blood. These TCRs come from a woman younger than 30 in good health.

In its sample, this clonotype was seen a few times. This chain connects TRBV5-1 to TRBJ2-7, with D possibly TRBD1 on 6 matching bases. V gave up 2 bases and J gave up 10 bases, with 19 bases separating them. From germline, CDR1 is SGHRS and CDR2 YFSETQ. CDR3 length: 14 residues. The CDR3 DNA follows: TGCGCCAGCAGCTTTCTGGGGGCGCAACTGGACCAGTACTTC. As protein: CASSFLGAQLDQYF.

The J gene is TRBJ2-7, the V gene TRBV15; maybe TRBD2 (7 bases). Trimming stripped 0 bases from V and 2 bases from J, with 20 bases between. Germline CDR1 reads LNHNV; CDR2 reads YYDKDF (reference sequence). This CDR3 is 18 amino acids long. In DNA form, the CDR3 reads TGTGCCACCAGCAGAGATGTCCAGGGGAAAGCGGGGACCTACGAGCAGTACTTC. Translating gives CATSRDVQGKAGTYEQYF.

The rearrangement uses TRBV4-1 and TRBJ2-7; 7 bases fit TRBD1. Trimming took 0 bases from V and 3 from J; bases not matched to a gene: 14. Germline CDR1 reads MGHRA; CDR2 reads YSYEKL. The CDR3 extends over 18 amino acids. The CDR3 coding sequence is TGCGCCAGCAGCCAAGACGGTATTACAGGACAGGAAGACTACGAGCAGTACTTC. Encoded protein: CASSQDGITGQEDYEQYF.

The CDR3 loop is CASSLVGTSGNHNEQYF. CDR3 bases: TGTGCCAGCAGCTTAGTCGGGACTAGCGGGAATCACAATGAGCAGTACTTC. The chain has TRBV7-2 and TRBJ2-5; TRBD2 aligns across 13 bases. CDR3 length: 17 amino acids. The V segment lost 1 base and the J segment 11 bases; nucleotides outside the gene matches: 13. Germline CDR1 is SGHTA and CDR2 is FQGNSA.

The CDR3 is CASGGQGEKTGELFF. The CDR3 DNA reads as TGTGCCAGCGGAGGACAGGGGGAAAAAACCGGGGAGCTGTTTTTT. This rearrangement joins TRBV2 to TRBJ2-2; 10 bases line up with TRBD1. Trimming took 8 bases from V and 5 from J; bases not matched to a gene: 8. This CDR3 has 15 amino acids. The germline gives CDR1 SNHLY, CDR2 FYNNEI.

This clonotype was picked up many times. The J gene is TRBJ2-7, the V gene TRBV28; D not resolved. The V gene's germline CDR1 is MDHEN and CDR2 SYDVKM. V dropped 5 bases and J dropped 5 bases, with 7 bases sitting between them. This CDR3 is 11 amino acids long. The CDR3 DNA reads TGTGCCAGCAGTCCTCACCACGAGCAGTACTTC. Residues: CASSPHHEQYF.

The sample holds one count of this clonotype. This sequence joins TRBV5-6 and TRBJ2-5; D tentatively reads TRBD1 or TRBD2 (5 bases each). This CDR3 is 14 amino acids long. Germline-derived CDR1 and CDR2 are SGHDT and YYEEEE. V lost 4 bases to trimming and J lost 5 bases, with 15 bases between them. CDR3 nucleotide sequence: TGTGCCAGCAGCCAGACCGGGACCAGTGAGACCCAGTACTTC. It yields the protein CASSQTGTSETQYF.

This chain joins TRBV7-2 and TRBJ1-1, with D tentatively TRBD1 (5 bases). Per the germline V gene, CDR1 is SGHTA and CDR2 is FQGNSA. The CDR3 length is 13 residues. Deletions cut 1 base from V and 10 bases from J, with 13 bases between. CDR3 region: CASSLGRAILAFF. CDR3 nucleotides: TGTGCCAGCAGCTTAGGCAGGGCTATTCTAGCTTTCTTT.

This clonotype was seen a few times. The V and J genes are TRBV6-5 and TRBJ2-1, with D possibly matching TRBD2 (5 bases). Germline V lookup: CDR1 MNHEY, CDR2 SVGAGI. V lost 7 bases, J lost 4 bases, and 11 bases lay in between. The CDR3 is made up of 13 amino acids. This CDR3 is CASTSSLYNEQFF. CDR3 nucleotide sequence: TGTGCCAGCACCTCTAGCCTTTACAATGAGCAGTTCTTC.

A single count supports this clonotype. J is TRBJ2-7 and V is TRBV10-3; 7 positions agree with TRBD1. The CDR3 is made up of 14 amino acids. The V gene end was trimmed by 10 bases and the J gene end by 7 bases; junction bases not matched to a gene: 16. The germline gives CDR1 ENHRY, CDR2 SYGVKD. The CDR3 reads CATIGTESYNEQYF. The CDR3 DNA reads TGTGCCACCATTGGGACAGAGTCCTACAATGAGCAGTACTTC.

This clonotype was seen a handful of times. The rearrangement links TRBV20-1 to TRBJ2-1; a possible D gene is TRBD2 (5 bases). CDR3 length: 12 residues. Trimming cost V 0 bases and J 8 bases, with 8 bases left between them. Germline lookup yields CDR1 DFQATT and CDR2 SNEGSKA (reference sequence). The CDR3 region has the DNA TGCAGTGCTAGAGAGCCGGGATATGAGCAGTTCTTC. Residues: CSAREPGYEQFF.

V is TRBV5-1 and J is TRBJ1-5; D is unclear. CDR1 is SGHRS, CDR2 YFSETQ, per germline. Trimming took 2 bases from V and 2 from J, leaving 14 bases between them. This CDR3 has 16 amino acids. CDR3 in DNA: TGCGCCAGCAGCTTCGGCCCCGGGAGTGGCAATCAGCCCCAGCATTTT. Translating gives CASSFGPGSGNQPQHF.

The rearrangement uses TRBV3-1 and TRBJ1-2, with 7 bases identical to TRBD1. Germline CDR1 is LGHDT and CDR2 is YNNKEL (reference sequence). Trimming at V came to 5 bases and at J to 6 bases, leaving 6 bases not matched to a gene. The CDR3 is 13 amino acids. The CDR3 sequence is CASSAQGRDGYTF. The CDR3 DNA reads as TGTGCCAGCAGCGCACAGGGGAGGGATGGCTACACCTTC.

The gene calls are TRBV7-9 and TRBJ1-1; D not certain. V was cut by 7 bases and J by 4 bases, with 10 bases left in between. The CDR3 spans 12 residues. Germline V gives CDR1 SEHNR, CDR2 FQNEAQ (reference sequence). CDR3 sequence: CASTPEGTEAFF. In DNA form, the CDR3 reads TGTGCCAGCACTCCTGAGGGCACTGAAGCTTTCTTT. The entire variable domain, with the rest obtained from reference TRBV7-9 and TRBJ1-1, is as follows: DTGVSQNPRHKITKRGQNVTFRCDPISEHNRLYWYRQTLGQGPEFLTYFQNEAQLEKSRLLSDRFSAERPKGSFSTLEIQRTEQGDSAMYLCASTPEGTEAFFGQGTRLTVV.

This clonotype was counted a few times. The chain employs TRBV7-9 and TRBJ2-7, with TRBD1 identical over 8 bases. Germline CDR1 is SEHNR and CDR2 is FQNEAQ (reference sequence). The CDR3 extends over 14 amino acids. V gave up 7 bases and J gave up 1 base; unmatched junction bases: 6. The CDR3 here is CASNLDRGSYEQYF. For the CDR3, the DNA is TGTGCCAGCAACCTAGACAGGGGATCCTACGAGCAGTACTTC.

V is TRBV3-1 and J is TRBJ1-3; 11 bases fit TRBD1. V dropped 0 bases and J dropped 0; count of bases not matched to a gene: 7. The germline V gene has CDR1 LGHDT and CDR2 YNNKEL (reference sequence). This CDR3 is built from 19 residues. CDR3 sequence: CASSQEVSGQGGSGNTIYF. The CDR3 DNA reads TGTGCCAGCAGCCAAGAGGTTTCGGGACAGGGGGGCTCTGGAAACACCATATATTTT.

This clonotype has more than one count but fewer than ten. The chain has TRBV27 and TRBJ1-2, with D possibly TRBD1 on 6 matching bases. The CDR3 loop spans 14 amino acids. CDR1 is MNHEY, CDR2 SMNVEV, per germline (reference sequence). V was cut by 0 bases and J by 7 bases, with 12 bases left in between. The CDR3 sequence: CASSLSQTGFGYTF. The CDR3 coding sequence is TGTGCCAGCAGTTTATCCCAGACAGGTTTTGGCTACACCTTC.

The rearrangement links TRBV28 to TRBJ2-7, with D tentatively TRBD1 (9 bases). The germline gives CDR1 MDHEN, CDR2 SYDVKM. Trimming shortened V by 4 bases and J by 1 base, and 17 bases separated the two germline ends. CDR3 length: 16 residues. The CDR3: CASSSSGGQGSYEQYF. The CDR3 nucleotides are TGTGCCAGCAGTTCAAGCGGGGGACAGGGATCCTACGAGCAGTACTTC.

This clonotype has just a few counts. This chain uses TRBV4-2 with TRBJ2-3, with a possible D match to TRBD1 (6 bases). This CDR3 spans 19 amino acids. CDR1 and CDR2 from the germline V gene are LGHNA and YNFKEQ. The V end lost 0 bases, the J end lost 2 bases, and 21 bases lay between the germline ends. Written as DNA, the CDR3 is TGTGCCAGCAGCCAAGAACCCCTGCTAGGGGGAGAAAACACAGATACGCAGTATTTT. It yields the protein CASSQEPLLGGENTDTQYF.

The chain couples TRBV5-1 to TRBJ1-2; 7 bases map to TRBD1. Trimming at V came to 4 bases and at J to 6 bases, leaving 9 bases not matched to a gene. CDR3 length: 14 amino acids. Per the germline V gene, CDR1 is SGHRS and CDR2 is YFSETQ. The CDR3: CASSTMGGGNGYTF. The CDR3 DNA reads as TGCGCCAGCAGCACCATGGGAGGGGGCAATGGCTACACCTTC.

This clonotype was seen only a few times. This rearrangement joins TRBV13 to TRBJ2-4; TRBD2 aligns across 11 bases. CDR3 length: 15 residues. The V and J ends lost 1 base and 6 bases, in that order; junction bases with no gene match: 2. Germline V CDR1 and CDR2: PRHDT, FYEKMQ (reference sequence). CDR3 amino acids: CASSLEGLAANIQYF. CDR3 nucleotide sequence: TGTGCCAGCAGCTTAGAGGGACTAGCGGCAAACATTCAGTACTTC. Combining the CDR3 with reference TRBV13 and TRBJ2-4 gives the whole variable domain AAGVIQSPRHLIKEKRETATLKCYPIPRHDTVYWYQQGPGQDPQFLISFYEKMQSDKGSIPDRFSAQQFSDYHSELNMSSLELGDSALYFCASSLEGLAANIQYFGAGTRLSVL.

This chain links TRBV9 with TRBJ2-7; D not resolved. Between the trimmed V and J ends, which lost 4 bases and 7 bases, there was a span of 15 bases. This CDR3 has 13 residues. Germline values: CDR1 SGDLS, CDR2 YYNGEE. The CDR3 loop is CASSIESYNEQYF. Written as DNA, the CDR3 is TGTGCCAGCAGCATAGAGTCATACAATGAGCAGTACTTC.

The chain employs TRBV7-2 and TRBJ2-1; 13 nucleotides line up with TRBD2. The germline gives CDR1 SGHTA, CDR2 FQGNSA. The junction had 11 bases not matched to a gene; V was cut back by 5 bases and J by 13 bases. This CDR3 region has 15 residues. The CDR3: CASSQSPLAGGAQFF. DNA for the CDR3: TGTGCCAGCAGCCAATCCCCACTAGCGGGGGGGGCACAGTTCTTC.

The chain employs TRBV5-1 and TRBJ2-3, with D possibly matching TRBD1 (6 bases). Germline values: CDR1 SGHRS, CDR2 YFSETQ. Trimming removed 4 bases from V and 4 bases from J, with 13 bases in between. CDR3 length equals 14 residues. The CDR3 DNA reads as TGCGCCAGCAGCGGACGACAGGTTGCAGATACGCAGTATTTT. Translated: CASSGRQVADTQYF.

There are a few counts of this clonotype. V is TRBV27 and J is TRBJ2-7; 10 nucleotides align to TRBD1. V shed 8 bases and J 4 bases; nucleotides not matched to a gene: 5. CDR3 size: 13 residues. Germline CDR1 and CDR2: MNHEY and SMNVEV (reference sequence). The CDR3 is CASGTGAEYEQYF. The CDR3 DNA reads TGTGCCAGCGGGACAGGGGCAGAGTACGAGCAGTACTTC.

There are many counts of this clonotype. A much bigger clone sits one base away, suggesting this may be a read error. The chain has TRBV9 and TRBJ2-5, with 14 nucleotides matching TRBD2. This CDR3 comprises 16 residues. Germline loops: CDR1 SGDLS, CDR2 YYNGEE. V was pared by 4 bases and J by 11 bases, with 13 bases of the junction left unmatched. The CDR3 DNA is TGTGCCAGCAGCCCTCGACTAGCGGGGGGGTACAATGAGCAGTACTTC. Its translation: CASSPRLAGGYNEQYF.

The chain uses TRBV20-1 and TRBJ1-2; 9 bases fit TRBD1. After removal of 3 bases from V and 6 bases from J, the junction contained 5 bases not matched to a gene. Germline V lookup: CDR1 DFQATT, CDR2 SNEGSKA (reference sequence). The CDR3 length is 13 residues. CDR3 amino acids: CSASPWTGDGYTF. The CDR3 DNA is TGCAGTGCTAGCCCCTGGACAGGGGATGGCTACACCTTC.